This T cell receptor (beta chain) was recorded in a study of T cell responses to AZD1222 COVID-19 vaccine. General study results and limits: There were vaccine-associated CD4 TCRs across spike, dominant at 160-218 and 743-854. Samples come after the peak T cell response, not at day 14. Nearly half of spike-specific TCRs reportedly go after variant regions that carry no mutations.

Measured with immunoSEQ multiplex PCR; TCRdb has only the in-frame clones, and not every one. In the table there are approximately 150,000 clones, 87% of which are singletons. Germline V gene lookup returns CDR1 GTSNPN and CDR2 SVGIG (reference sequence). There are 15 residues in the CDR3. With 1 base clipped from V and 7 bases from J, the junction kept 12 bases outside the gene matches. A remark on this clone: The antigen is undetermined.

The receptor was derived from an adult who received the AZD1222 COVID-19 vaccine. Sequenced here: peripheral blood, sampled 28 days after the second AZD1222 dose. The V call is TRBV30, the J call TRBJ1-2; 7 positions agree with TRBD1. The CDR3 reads CAWSGGGGGVGGYTF. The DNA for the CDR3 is TGTGCCTGGAGTGGAGGCGGAGGGGGCGTCGGTGGCTACACCTTC. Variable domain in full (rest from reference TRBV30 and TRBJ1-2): SQTIHQWPATLVQPVGSPLSLECTVEGTSNPNLYWYRQAAGRGLQLLFYSVGIGQISSEVPQNLSASRPQDRQFILSSKKLLLSDSGFYLCAWSGGGGGVGGYTFGSGTRLTVV.